This entry is about one TCR beta chain. Germline CDR1 and CDR2: MNHEY and SVGEGT. The CDR3 covers 13 residues. V lost 8 bases and J 1 base, leaving 9 bases between the germline ends. This record belongs to a study of CD8 T cells in Susac syndrome. Random hexamers were used to reverse transcribe an amount of about 0.45 to 1 ug RNA. The TCR beta CDR3 was amplified by immunoSEQ multiplex PCR across 54 Vbeta, 13 Jbeta. TCRdb independently ran MiXCR on the immunoSEQ multiplex PCR reads; one entry per CDR3 protein. This table holds tens of thousands of distinct CDR3 sequences, approximately 94% found once. Sequencing used CD8+ T cells from PBMCs. The clonotype was recovered from a human donor with Susac syndrome. This sequence joins TRBV6-2 or TRBV6-3 and TRBJ2-1, with D possibly TRBD2 on 6 matching bases. In DNA, the CDR3 is TGTGCCAGCGGGACTGCATCCTACAATGAGCAGTTCTTC. Translating it yields CASGTASYNEQFF.